Detailed here is one TCR beta chain. The antigen it binds to is not known. The input lacks base qualities; no much larger clone sits a single base away. Germline trimming: 5 bases from V, 1 base from J; junction bases outside gene matches: 3. Reading from cysteine to phenylalanine, the CDR3 counts 15 amino acids. The read is trimmed to its CDR3 DNA, 45 bases read in frame from base 1. The germline V gene encodes CDR1 MNHEY and CDR2 SVGAGI. This record belongs to a study of blood T cell repertoires in COVID-19 (dated by TCRdb to 2018 to 2021). General notes on the study: Samples from collaborators originated in the United States, Italy and Spain and spanned both the acute and convalescent phases of COVID-19. The dataset comprised deeply sampled blood TCRbeta repertoires from subjects exposed to, actively infected with, or recovered from COVID-19. A de-identified subject ID, COVID-19 status, age in years and sex were almost always included in the sample metadata. Where available, HLA class I and class II types were obtained from metadata supplied by the sample provider rather than from assay-based typing. The prospective study material was composed of cDNA or gDNA derived from T cells, B-cell-depleted T cells, or PBMCs. The repertoires were released in a freely available public database intended as a resource for research on the immune response to SARS-CoV-2. Samples were obtained from the ongoing ImmuneRACE study (first 160 participants) and from some 1,300 subjects provided by 6 global collaborators. General findings and caveats noted by the study authors: The quantity of clinical and demographic metadata differed by source and by participant and was supplied without curation.

TCRbeta CDR3 regions were amplified from genomic DNA using the immunoSEQ Assay, a bias-controlled multiplex PCR. The paper's data handling went like this. Within the assay, amplification of reference gene primers was used to estimate how many nucleated cells each sample contained. To quantify the absolute abundance of each unique TCRbeta CDR3 rearrangement, sequence reads were collapsed and filtered. For each sample, productive Simpson clonality was calculated by taking the square root of Simpson's diversity index across productive rearrangements. The source is immuneACCESS, and TCRdb retained only in-frame sequences with V and J called. Part of the clones is not carried over; for the studies checked, unresolved V genes explain less than half of this, and the remainder is unexplained. V and J calls and clone size are those listed in that table; D and trimming were worked out from the DNA. A total of 310,000 or so clones appear in this sample, approximately 90% of them only once. The top ten constitute 3.5% to 4% of the sample.

Each collaborating institution followed its own protocols to collect whole blood in K2EDTA tubes. For TCRbeta analysis, collaborators shipped samples as frozen whole blood, isolated PBMCs, or DNA extracted from either of those sample types. This TCR came from a woman in her forties or fifties with active or convalescent COVID-19. The rearrangement combines TRBV6-5 with TRBJ2-1; TRBD2 aligns with 9 central bases. The sample taken for sequencing was peripheral blood. The encoded CDR3 is CASSPLAGSYNEQFF. The sequenced DNA is TGTGCCAGCAGTCCGCTAGCGGGGTCCTACAATGAGCAGTTCTTC.